This is a list of T cell receptor beta chains from one sample in a study of OX40 agonist ivuxolimab in advanced cancers. Data came from immunoSEQ multiplex PCR; TCRdb stores just in-frame clones and leaves some out. The sample includes about 82,000 clones, about 90% of them seen just once. Material: CD4+ or CD8+ T cells sorted from blood, obtained in a trial of the OX40 agonist ivuxolimab. Receptor source: an adult with an advanced solid tumor such as melanoma, head and neck, liver or kidney cancer. Both conserved end residues are part of each CDR3. D genes are given only for firm matches. A row's size may be missing; if present it is once, few, many or a size class.

V gene,clone size,J gene,D gene,CDR3 DNA,CDR3 protein
TRBV5-6,once,TRBJ2-1,NA,TGTGCCAGCAGCAAGGACATCGTCGGCGAGCAGTTCTTC,CASSKDIVGEQFF
TRBV28,NA,TRBJ2-2,NA,TGTGCCAGCAGACCCAGGGCTCGGGGGACCGGGGAGCTGTTTTTT,CASRPRARGTGELFF
TRBV9,NA,TRBJ2-3,NA,TGTGCCAGCAGCCCTCGGGGGTTTGGGAGAGATACGCAGTATTTT,CASSPRGFGRDTQYF
TRBV30,NA,TRBJ1-3,TRBD1,TGTGCCTGGAGTGGAGGACAGGGGGCTGGAAACACCATATATTTT,CAWSGGQGAGNTIYF
TRBV19,NA,TRBJ2-7,NA,TGTGCCAGTCGGGGGAAAGGAACCTACGAGCAGTACTTC,CASRGKGTYEQYF
TRBV7-3,NA,TRBJ1-1,NA,TGTGCCAGCAGCTTACAGGATGAAACGACTGAAGCTTTCTTT,CASSLQDETTEAFF
TRBV28,NA,TRBJ2-5,NA,TGTGCCAGCAGTTTGGAGACCCAGTACTTC,CASSLETQYF
TRBV28,NA,TRBJ1-2,NA,TGTGCCAGCAGTTTAACGACTAGCGGGGTTTCTAACTATGGCTACACCTTC,CASSLTTSGVSNYGYTF
TRBV7-9,NA,TRBJ2-5,NA,TGTGCCAGCAGCTTAGGATCCGGGACGATCCAAGAGACCCAGTACTTC,CASSLGSGTIQETQYF
TRBV7-2,NA,TRBJ2-1,TRBD2,TGTGCCAGCAGCCCCCGGGGGACTAGCTTACATGAGCAGTTCTTC,CASSPRGTSLHEQFF
TRBV11-2,NA,TRBJ2-3,TRBD2,TGTGCCAGCAGCCGAGCGGGAGGAGGGGATACGCAGTATTTT,CASSRAGGGDTQYF
TRBV28,NA,TRBJ2-7,NA,TGTGCCAGCAGTTTTCCCAGCTACGAGCAGTACTTC,CASSFPSYEQYF
TRBV4-1,once,TRBJ2-7,TRBD1,TGCGCCAGCAGCCCAGCCGGGACAGCAAATTCCTACGAGCAGTACTTC,CASSPAGTANSYEQYF
TRBV21-1,NA,TRBJ2-7,NA,TGTGCCAGCAGCAAAGGGGAAGGGGCCTACGAGCAGTACTTC,CASSKGEGAYEQYF
TRBV5-1,NA,TRBJ2-3,NA,TGCGCCAGCAGCCGGGACATCCCTAGCACAGATACGCAGTATTTT,CASSRDIPSTDTQYF
TRBV6-5,NA,TRBJ2-5,NA,TGTGCCAGCAGTCCCCGACTCTCTTACCAAGAGACCCAGTACTTC,CASSPRLSYQETQYF
TRBV4-1,NA,TRBJ2-1,TRBD1,TGCGCCAGCAGCCAGGGGGGACAGGGGGTAAACAATGAGCAGTTCTTC,CASSQGGQGVNNEQFF
TRBV29-1,NA,TRBJ2-7,TRBD2,TGCAGCGTAGGAGCGGGATACGAGCAGTACTTC,CSVGAGYEQYF
TRBV7-2,NA,TRBJ1-5,NA,TGTGCCAGCAGCTTGATCGTAAATAGCAATCAGCCCCAGCATTTT,CASSLIVNSNQPQHF
TRBV9,NA,TRBJ2-2,TRBD1,TGTGCCAGCAGCCCCGGGACAGGGCGGAGCACCGGGGAGCTGTTTTTT,CASSPGTGRSTGELFF
TRBV4-1,once,TRBJ1-2,NA,TGCGCCAGCAGCCCAGGTGGGGTGGGGGGCTACACCTTC,CASSPGGVGGYTF
TRBV2,NA,TRBJ2-1,TRBD2,TGTGCCAGCAGAAAACTAGCGGGAGGGTACAATGAGCAGTTCTTC,CASRKLAGGYNEQFF
TRBV7-9,few,TRBJ1-2,NA,TGTGCCAGCAGCTTAGCGATGCGGGAAACCTATGGCTACACCTTC,CASSLAMRETYGYTF
TRBV29-1,once,TRBJ1-6,NA,TGCAGCGTCGGCGAGGGTCTAGAACCCCTCCACTTT,CSVGEGLEPLHF
TRBV7-2,NA,TRBJ2-3,NA,TGTGCCAGCAGCCCTATCTCATTCGGCACAGATACGCAGTATTTT,CASSPISFGTDTQYF
TRBV4-1,NA,TRBJ2-6,NA,TGCGCCAGCAGCCAAGAAGGATCTGGGGCCAACGTCCTGACTTTC,CASSQEGSGANVLTF
TRBV6-5,NA,TRBJ2-7,TRBD2,TGTGCCAGCAGTTACTCGACTAGCGGGCTCTACGAGCAGTACTTC,CASSYSTSGLYEQYF
TRBV5-4,NA,TRBJ2-1,TRBD2,TGTGCCAGCACCGAAATAGCGGGTCCCTCCTACAATGAGCAGTTCTTC,CASTEIAGPSYNEQFF
TRBV29-1,NA,TRBJ2-2,NA,TGCAGCGTTGGTCGGGTAGGGAACACCGGGGAGCTGTTTTTT,CSVGRVGNTGELFF
TRBV11-2,NA,TRBJ2-3,NA,TGTGCCAGCAGCACCACAGCGGGCGGAGATACGCAGTATTTT,CASSTTAGGDTQYF
TRBV6-4,NA,TRBJ2-1,TRBD2,TGTGCCAGCAGTGAGGGGCTAGCGGGGACCAATGAGCAGTTCTTC,CASSEGLAGTNEQFF
TRBV18,once,TRBJ1-2,TRBD1,TGTGCCAGCTCACCAACTCGGACAGGGGGGAACTATGGCTACACCTTC,CASSPTRTGGNYGYTF
TRBV7-3,NA,TRBJ2-7,TRBD2,TGTGCCAGCAGCTTAGGCGGGAGCCCTATCGGCGAGCAGTACTTC,CASSLGGSPIGEQYF
TRBV30,NA,TRBJ1-5,NA,TGTGCCTGGAGCCGAGGGTTGAATCAGCCCCAGCATTTT,CAWSRGLNQPQHF
TRBV7-6,NA,TRBJ2-3,NA,TGTGCCAGCAGCTTTGGGGCGGATACGCAGTATTTT,CASSFGADTQYF
TRBV9,NA,TRBJ2-5,NA,TGTGCCAGCAGCCTTCAGGGTCTGGAGACCCAGTACTTC,CASSLQGLETQYF
TRBV7-2,NA,TRBJ1-2,NA,TGTGCCAGCAGCTCAGGGCGGGCTGAAGGCTATGGCTACACCTTC,CASSSGRAEGYGYTF
TRBV6-5,NA,TRBJ2-7,TRBD2,TGTGCCAGCAGTTCATTTCCAGCGGGAGTCCTCGAGCAGTACTTC,CASSSFPAGVLEQYF
TRBV18,NA,TRBJ2-5,NA,TGTGCCAGCTCAAGGAGCCCGATAACCGGGCAAGAGACCCAGTACTTC,CASSRSPITGQETQYF
TRBV5-4,NA,TRBJ1-2,NA,TGTGCCAGCAGCTTAGACAGCGTACGCTACACCTTC,CASSLDSVRYTF
TRBV19,NA,TRBJ2-7,NA,TGTGCCAGTAGTATCGACAGTACAGGCGAGCAGTACTTC,CASSIDSTGEQYF
TRBV4-2,once,TRBJ2-7,NA,TGTGCCAGCAGCCAAGATCCCACAGGGAGTCTCGAGCAGTACTTC,CASSQDPTGSLEQYF
TRBV11-2,NA,TRBJ2-3,NA,TGTGCCAGCAGCTTACGTTCCACAGATACGCAGTATTTT,CASSLRSTDTQYF
TRBV19,NA,TRBJ2-1,TRBD2,TGTGCCAGTAGTATAGCGGCCCCTAGCGGCTACAATGAGCAGTTCTTC,CASSIAAPSGYNEQFF
TRBV6-6,NA,TRBJ1-1,TRBD1,TGTGCCAGCAGTGGACGGACAGGTGAAGCTTTCTTT,CASSGRTGEAFF
TRBV4-2,NA,TRBJ2-1,NA,TGTGCCAGCAGCCAAGATAGAGTTGTTGGTGAGCAGTTCTTC,CASSQDRVVGEQFF
TRBV28,NA,TRBJ2-2,NA,TGTGCCAGCAGCACTCCGGGTGCGAACACCGGGGAGCTGTTTTTT,CASSTPGANTGELFF
TRBV6-5,NA,TRBJ1-4,NA,TGTGCCAGCAGTTTGGGAGCAACTAATGAAAAACTGTTTTTT,CASSLGATNEKLFF
TRBV9,once,TRBJ1-2,NA,TGTGCCAGCAGCGTGGTTCCCAGCACTGGCTACACCTTC,CASSVVPSTGYTF
TRBV5-4,few,TRBJ2-5,TRBD1,TGTGCCAGCAGGGCCGGGACAGAGAAAAAAGAGACCCAGTACTTC,CASRAGTEKKETQYF
TRBV6-5,NA,TRBJ1-2,TRBD1,TGTGCCCTTGCGGAAGGACAGGGGGCATCAGGTGGCTACACCTTC,CALAEGQGASGGYTF
TRBV30,NA,TRBJ2-2,TRBD1,TGTGCCATGGGCGGGCATGCCCGACAGGGGCGCACCGGGGAGCTGTTTTTT,CAMGGHARQGRTGELFF
TRBV2,NA,TRBJ2-2,NA,TGTGCCAGCGGGATAGAGTTCGGGGAGCTGTTTTTT,CASGIEFGELFF
TRBV7-2,NA,TRBJ1-6,NA,TGTGCCAGCAGCTTAGATATGTCACCCCTCCACTTT,CASSLDMSPLHF
TRBV28,NA,TRBJ2-7,NA,TGTGCCAGCAGGGATACTCTGGGCGGGTCCTACGAGCAGTACTTC,CASRDTLGGSYEQYF